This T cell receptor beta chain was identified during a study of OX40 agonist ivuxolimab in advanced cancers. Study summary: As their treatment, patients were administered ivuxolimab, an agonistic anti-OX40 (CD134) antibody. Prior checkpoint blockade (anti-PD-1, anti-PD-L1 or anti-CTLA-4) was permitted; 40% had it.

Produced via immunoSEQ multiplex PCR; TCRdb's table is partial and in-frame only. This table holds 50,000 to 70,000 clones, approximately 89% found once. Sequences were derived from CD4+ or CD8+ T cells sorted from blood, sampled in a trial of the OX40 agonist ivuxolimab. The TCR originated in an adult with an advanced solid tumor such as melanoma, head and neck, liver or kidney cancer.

The CDR3: CASSTMADTQYF. The CDR3 DNA is TGTGCCAGTAGTACGATGGCAGATACGCAGTATTTT. The V call is TRBV19, the J call TRBJ2-3; D remains ambiguous. Looked up from germline, CDR1 is LNHDA and CDR2 is SQIVND (reference sequence). V lost 4 bases and J 4 bases, leaving 6 bases between the germline ends. The CDR3 is 12 residues long.